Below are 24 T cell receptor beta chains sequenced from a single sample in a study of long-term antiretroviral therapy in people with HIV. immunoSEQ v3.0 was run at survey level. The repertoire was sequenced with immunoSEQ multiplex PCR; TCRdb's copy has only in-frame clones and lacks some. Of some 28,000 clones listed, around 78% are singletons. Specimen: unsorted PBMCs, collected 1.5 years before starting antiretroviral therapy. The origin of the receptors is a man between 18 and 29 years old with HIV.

The DNA of the CDR3 is TGTGCCAGCAGTGTAATAGCGAACACTGAAGCTTTCTTT. Translated: CASSVIANTEAFF. The chain recombines TRBV25-1 with TRBJ1-1, with no clear D. This CDR3 spans 13 amino acids. Germline assignment: CDR1 MGHDK and CDR2 SYGVNS. The V end lost 4 bases, the J end lost 1 base, and 7 bases lay between the germline ends.

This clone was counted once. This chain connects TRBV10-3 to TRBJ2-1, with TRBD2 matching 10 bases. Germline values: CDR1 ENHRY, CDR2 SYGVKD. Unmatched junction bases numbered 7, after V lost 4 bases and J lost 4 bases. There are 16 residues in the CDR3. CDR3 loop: CAISALTSGTYNEQFF. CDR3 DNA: TGTGCCATCAGTGCCCTAACTAGCGGGACATACAATGAGCAGTTCTTC.

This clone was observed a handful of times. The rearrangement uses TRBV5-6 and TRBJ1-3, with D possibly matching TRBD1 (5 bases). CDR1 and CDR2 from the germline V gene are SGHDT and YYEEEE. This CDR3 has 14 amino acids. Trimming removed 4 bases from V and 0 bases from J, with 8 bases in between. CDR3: CASSGTNSGNTIYF. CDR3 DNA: TGTGCCAGCAGCGGGACCAACTCTGGAAACACCATATATTTT.

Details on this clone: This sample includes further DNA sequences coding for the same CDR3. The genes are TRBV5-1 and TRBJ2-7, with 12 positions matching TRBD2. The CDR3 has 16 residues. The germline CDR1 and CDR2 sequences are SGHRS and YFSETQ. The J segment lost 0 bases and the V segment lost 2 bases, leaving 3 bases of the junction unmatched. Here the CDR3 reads CASSFGLAGSSYEQYF. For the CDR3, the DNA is TGCGCCAGCAGCTTCGGACTAGCGGGATCCTCCTACGAGCAGTACTTC. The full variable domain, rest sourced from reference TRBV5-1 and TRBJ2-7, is KAGVTQTPRYLIKTRGQQVTLSCSPISGHRSVSWYQQTPGQGLQFLFEYFSETQRNKGNFPGRFSGRQFSNSRSEMNVSTLELGDSALYLCASSFGLAGSSYEQYFGPGTRLTVT.

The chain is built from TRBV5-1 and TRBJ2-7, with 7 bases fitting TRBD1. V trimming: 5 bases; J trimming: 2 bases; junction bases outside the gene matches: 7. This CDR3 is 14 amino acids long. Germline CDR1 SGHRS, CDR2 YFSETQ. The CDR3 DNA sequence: TGCGCCAGCAGTCTAAGACAGGGTCCCTACGAGCAGTACTTC. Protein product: CASSLRQGPYEQYF. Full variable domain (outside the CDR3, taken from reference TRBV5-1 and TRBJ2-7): KAGVTQTPRYLIKTRGQQVTLSCSPISGHRSVSWYQQTPGQGLQFLFEYFSETQRNKGNFPGRFSGRQFSNSRSEMNVSTLELGDSALYLCASSLRQGPYEQYFGPGTRLTVT.

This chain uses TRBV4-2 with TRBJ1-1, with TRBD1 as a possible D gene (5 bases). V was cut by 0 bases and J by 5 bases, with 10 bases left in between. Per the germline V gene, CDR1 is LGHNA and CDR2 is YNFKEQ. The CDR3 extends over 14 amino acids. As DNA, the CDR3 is TGTGCCAGCAGCCAAGAGCAGGGTTGGACTGAAGCTTTCTTT. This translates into CASSQEQGWTEAFF.

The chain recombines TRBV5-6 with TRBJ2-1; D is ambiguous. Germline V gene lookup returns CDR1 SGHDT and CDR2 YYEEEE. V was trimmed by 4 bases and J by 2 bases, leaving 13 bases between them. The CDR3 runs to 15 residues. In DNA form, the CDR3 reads TGTGCCAGCAGCGCTGGGGTAGATACCTACAATGAGCAGTTCTTC. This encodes CASSAGVDTYNEQFF.

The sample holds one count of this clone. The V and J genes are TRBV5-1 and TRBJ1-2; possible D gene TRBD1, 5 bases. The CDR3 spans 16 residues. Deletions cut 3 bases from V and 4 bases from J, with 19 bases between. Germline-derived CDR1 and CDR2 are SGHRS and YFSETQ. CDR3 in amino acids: CASSSGTALGGYGYTF. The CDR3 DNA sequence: TGCGCCAGCAGCTCCGGGACGGCCTTAGGTGGCTATGGCTACACCTTC.

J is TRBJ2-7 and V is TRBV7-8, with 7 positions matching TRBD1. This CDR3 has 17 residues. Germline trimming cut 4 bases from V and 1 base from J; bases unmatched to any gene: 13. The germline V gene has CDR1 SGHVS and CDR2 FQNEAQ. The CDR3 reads CASSSRTGLLLSYEQYF. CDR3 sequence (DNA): TGTGCCAGCAGCTCCCGGACAGGTCTCTTATTGTCCTACGAGCAGTACTTC.

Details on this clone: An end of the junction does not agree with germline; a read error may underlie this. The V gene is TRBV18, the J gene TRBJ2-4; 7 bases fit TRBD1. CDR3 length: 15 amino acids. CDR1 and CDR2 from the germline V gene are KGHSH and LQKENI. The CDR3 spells CASSPSSPGQQIPYF. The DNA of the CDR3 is TGTGCCAGCTCACCTTCCTCTCCGGGACAGCAGATTCCGTACTTC.

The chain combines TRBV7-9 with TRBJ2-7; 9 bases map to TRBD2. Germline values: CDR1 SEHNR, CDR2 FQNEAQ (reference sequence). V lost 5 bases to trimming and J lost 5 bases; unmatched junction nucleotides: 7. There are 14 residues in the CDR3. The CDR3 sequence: CASSPSAGGNEQYF. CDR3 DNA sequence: TGTGCCAGCAGCCCCTCTGCGGGGGGGAACGAGCAGTACTTC.

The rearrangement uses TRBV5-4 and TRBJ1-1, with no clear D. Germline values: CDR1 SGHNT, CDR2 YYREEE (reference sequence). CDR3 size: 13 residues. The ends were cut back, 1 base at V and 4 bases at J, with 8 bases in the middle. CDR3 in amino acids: CASSLNYGTEAFF. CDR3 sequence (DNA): TGTGCCAGCAGCTTGAACTACGGCACTGAAGCTTTCTTT.

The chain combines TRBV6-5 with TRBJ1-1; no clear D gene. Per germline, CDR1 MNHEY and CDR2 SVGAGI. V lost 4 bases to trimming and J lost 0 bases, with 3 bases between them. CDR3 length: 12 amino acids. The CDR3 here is CASSSMNTEAFF. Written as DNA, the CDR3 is TGTGCCAGCAGTTCCATGAACACTGAAGCTTTCTTT.

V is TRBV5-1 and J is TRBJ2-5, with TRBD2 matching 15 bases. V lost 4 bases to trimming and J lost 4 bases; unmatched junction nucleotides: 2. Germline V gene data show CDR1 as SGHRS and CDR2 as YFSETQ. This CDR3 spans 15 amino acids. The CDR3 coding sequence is TGCGCCAGCAGCCCGGGACTAGCGGGGGGAGAGACCCAGTACTTC. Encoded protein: CASSPGLAGGETQYF.

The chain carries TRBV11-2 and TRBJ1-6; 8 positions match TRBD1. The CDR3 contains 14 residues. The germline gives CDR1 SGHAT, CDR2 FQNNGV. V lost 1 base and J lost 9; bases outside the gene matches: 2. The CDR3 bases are TGTGCCAGCAGCTTAGGAGGACAGGGTTCACCCCTCCACTTT. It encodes CASSLGGQGSPLHF.

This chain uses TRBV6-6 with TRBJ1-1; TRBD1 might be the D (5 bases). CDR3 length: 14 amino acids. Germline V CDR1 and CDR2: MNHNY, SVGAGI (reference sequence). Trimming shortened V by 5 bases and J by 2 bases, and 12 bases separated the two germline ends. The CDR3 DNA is TGTGCCAGCAGTACCGACAGATTCAACACTGAAGCTTTCTTT. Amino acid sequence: CASSTDRFNTEAFF.

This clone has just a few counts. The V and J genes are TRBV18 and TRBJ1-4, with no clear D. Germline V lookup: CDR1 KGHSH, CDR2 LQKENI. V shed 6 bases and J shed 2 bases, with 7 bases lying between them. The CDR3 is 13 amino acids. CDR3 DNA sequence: TGTGCCAGCTCGATGGATACTAATGAAAAACTGTTTTTT. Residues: CASSMDTNEKLFF. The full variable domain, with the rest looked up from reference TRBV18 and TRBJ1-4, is NAGVMQNPRHLVRRRGQEARLRCSPMKGHSHVYWYRQLPEEGLKFMVYLQKENIIDESGMPKERFSAEFPKEGPSILRIQQVVRGDSAAYFCASSMDTNEKLFFGSGTQLSVL.

DNA of the CDR3: TGTGCCAGCAGCGACAGCTATAGCAATCAGCCCCAGCATTTT. Amino acids: CASSDSYSNQPQHF. The chain combines TRBV6-6 with TRBJ1-5; TRBD1 is a possible D gene (5 bases). CDR3 length: 14 amino acids. Per the germline V gene, CDR1 is MNHNY and CDR2 is SVGAGI (reference sequence). Trimming left V 6 bases short and J 0 bases short, with 9 bases between.

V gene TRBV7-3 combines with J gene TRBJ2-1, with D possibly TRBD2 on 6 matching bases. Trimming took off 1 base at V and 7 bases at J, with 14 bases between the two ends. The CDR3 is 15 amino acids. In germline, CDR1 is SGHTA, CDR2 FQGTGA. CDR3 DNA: TGTGCCAGCAGCTTAATCTCTAGCGATCGGAATGAGCAGTTCTTC. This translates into CASSLISSDRNEQFF.

CDR3 in DNA: TGTGCCAGCAGCGTAGGGGACCGCGGGACTGAAGCTTTCTTT. The encoded protein is CASSVGDRGTEAFF. The chain recombines TRBV9 with TRBJ1-1; D is possibly TRBD1 (5 bases). The CDR3 is made up of 14 amino acids. Germline loops: CDR1 SGDLS, CDR2 YYNGEE. V was cut by 0 bases and J by 5 bases, with 11 bases left in between.

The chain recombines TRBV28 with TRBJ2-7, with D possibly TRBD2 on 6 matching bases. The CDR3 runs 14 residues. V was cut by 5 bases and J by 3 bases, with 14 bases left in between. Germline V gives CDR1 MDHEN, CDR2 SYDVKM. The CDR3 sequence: CASSLSWDFYEQYF. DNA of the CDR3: TGTGCCAGCAGTCTTAGCTGGGACTTCTACGAGCAGTACTTC.

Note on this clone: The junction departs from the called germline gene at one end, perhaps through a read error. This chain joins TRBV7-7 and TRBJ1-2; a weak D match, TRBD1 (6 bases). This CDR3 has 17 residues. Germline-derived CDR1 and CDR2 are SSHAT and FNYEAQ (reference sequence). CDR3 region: CASSIRTELIINYGYTF. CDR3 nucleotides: TGTGCTAGCAGCATTCGGACAGAACTTATTATTAACTATGGCTACACCTTC.

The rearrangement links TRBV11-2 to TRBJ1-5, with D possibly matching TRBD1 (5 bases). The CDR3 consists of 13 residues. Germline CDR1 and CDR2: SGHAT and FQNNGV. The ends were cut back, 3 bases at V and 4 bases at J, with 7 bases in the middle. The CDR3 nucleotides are TGTGCCAGCAGCTTTCAGGGTAATCAGCCCCAGCATTTT. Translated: CASSFQGNQPQHF.

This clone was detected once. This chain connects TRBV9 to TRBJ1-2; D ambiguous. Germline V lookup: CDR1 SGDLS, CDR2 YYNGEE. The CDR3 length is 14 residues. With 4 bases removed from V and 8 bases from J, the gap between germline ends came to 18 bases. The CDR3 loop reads CASSPNPAPDGYTF. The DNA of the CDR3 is TGTGCCAGCAGCCCGAACCCGGCCCCGGACGGCTACACCTTC.